This passage covers 27 T cell receptor beta chains from one sample sequenced in a study of blood T cell repertoires in COVID-19. TCRdb keeps only in-frame clones here, not all; method: immunoSEQ multiplex PCR. The repertoire holds about 240,000 clones, 80% to 85% seen once, with 9.5% to 15% in the top ten. Sample: peripheral blood. Receptors originate from a woman in her fifties or sixties with active or convalescent COVID-19.

The chain joins TRBV11-2 to TRBJ2-5, with 8 bases matching TRBD1. This CDR3 is built from 14 residues. Germline-derived CDR1 and CDR2 are SGHAT and FQNNGV. With 4 bases clipped from V and 5 bases from J, the junction kept 6 bases outside the gene matches. Here the CDR3 DNA reads TGTGCCAGCAGCTCATCCAGGGGGCGGGAGACCCAGTACTTC. This translates into CASSSSRGRETQYF.

For the CDR3, the DNA is TGCGCCAGCAGCCGGCCCGGGTCCCAGAGTGAAAAACTGTTTTTT. This translates into CASSRPGSQSEKLFF. The chain recombines TRBV5-1 with TRBJ1-4; D unresolved. The CDR3 sequence is 15 residues long. Germline V gives CDR1 SGHRS, CDR2 YFSETQ. V was pared by 4 bases and J by 7 bases, with 17 bases between.

The genes are TRBV4-1 and TRBJ1-5, with a weak D call TRBD1 (6 bases). This CDR3 is built from 15 residues. V was clipped by 3 bases and J by 4 bases, with 13 bases between them. Germline CDR1 MGHRA, CDR2 YSYEKL. The DNA of the CDR3 is TGCGCCAGCAGCCAGGAAGGTACAGGGAATCAGCCCCAGCATTTT. Translation gives CASSQEGTGNQPQHF.

The chain carries TRBV7-3 and TRBJ2-3; weak D call: TRBD2 (6 bases). Deletions cut 8 bases from V and 1 base from J, with 19 bases between. The V gene's germline CDR1 is SGHTA and CDR2 FQGTGA. The CDR3 sequence is 16 residues long. The DNA of the CDR3 is TGTGCCAGCTCGGATAGGAGGCGGGGAGGCACAGATACGCAGTATTTT. This translates into CASSDRRRGGTDTQYF.

The chain is built from TRBV18 and TRBJ1-1; D is uncertain. V was cut by 2 bases and J by 1 base, with 11 bases left in between. The CDR3 covers 15 residues. Germline-derived CDR1 and CDR2 are KGHSH and LQKENI. The CDR3 is CASSPVGVRNTEAFF. CDR3 in DNA: TGTGCCAGCTCACCAGTGGGCGTTCGGAACACTGAAGCTTTCTTT.

V is TRBV28 and J is TRBJ1-6; TRBD1 is a possible D gene (6 bases). From germline, CDR1 is MDHEN and CDR2 SYDVKM. V lost 7 bases and J lost 5, with 9 bases in between. CDR3 size: 13 residues. This chain's CDR3 is CASNRVDNSPLHF. For the CDR3, the DNA is TGTGCCAGCAACAGGGTGGATAATTCACCCCTCCACTTT.

This clone has more than one count but fewer than ten. The chain is built from TRBV11-2 and TRBJ1-5; no clear D gene. Germline CDR1 SGHAT, CDR2 FQNNGV. The V gene lost 1 base and the J gene lost 2 bases, with 6 bases spanning the gap. This CDR3 region has 14 residues. CDR3 sequence reads: CASSLVQGNQPQHF. Here the CDR3 DNA reads TGTGCCAGCAGCTTAGTTCAGGGCAATCAGCCCCAGCATTTT.

The chain carries TRBV7-2 and TRBJ2-3, with a weak D call TRBD2 (5 bases). The germline V and J ends were trimmed by 2 bases and 2 bases, with 11 bases remaining between them. CDR3 length: 15 residues. Germline V gene lookup returns CDR1 SGHTA and CDR2 FQGNSA. The CDR3 DNA follows: TGTGCCAGCAGCTTAAGACTATTTTCCACAGATACGCAGTATTTT. Encoded protein: CASSLRLFSTDTQYF.

This sequence joins TRBV11-2 and TRBJ2-7; weak D call: TRBD2 (5 bases). This CDR3 region has 13 residues. Between the trimmed V and J ends, which lost 1 base and 7 bases, there was a span of 11 bases. Germline values: CDR1 SGHAT, CDR2 FQNNGV. CDR3 sequence reads: CASSLVSWEEQYF. As DNA, the CDR3 is TGTGCCAGCAGCTTAGTATCCTGGGAGGAGCAGTACTTC.

This chain uses TRBV7-8 with TRBJ2-7; D is unresolved. The V end was cut by 4 bases, the J end by 0 bases, with 16 bases between. This CDR3 has 16 residues. Germline V CDR1 and CDR2: SGHVS, FQNEAQ. The CDR3 DNA reads TGTGCCAGCAGCTCAGTAGACTGGTTAAGCTCCTACGAGCAGTACTTC. The encoded protein is CASSSVDWLSSYEQYF.

The chain uses TRBV12-5 and TRBJ2-7, with 9 bases identical to TRBD2. The ends lost 5 bases at V and 5 bases at J; junction bases unmatched: 10. CDR1 is LGHNT, CDR2 FRNRAP, per germline. The CDR3 runs 15 residues. CDR3 nucleotide sequence: TGTGCTAGTGGTAAGACAGCGGGGGGTTTGAACGAGCAGTACTTC. Its protein is CASGKTAGGLNEQYF.

The chain uses TRBV30 and TRBJ2-7, with a weak D call TRBD2 (6 bases). This CDR3 comprises 14 residues. V lost 1 base to trimming and J lost 7 bases, with 17 bases between them. Germline CDR1 and CDR2: GTSNPN and SVGIG (reference sequence). The CDR3 bases are TGTGCCTGGAGTGGTGTGGACCCGAGCGGGGAGCAGTACTTC. It translates to CAWSGVDPSGEQYF.

This clone was counted between two and nine times. This chain links TRBV5-6 with TRBJ1-1, with D perhaps matching TRBD1 (5 bases). V shed 3 bases and J shed 1 base, with 10 bases lying between them. CDR1 SGHDT and CDR2 YYEEEE come from the germline V gene. The length of the CDR3 is 14 residues. CDR3 nucleotide sequence: TGTGCCAGCAGCTCTTACGACAGGAACACTGAAGCTTTCTTT. It is translated as CASSSYDRNTEAFF. Together with reference TRBV5-6 and TRBJ1-1, the CDR3 gives the full variable domain: DAGVTQSPTHLIKTRGQQVTLRCSPKSGHDTVSWYQQALGQGPQFIFQYYEEEERQRGNFPDRFSGHQFPNYSSELNVNALLLGDSALYLCASSSYDRNTEAFFGQGTRLTVV.

CDR3 DNA sequence: TGTGCCAGCAGCGTAGAGGTAACTAGCGGCGACACCGGGGAGCTGTTTTTT. Protein product: CASSVEVTSGDTGELFF. The rearrangement links TRBV9 to TRBJ2-2; 8 bases are a match to TRBD2. V was clipped by 0 bases and J by 3 bases; unmatched bases: 7. This CDR3 is 17 amino acids long. The germline gives CDR1 SGDLS, CDR2 YYNGEE. The variable domain in full, with the rest retrieved from reference TRBV9 and TRBJ2-2, is DSGVTQTPKHLITATGQRVTLRCSPRSGDLSVYWYQQSLDQGLQFLIQYYNGEERAKGNILERFSAQQFPDLHSELNLSSLELGDSALYFCASSVEVTSGDTGELFFGEGSRLTVL.

The J gene is TRBJ1-2, the V gene TRBV5-1, with D maybe TRBD1 (6 bases). The CDR3 loop spans 15 amino acids. Germline loops: CDR1 SGHRS, CDR2 YFSETQ. The germline V and J ends were trimmed by 0 bases and 4 bases, with 13 bases remaining between them. CDR3 residues: CASSLAGQSIYGYTF. The CDR3, as DNA: TGCGCCAGCAGCTTGGCCGGACAGTCCATCTATGGCTACACCTTC.

This sequence joins TRBV6-5 and TRBJ2-1; 9 bases map to TRBD2. The ends lost 2 bases at V and 5 bases at J; junction bases unmatched: 4. CDR1 is MNHEY and CDR2 is SVGAGI in the germline V gene. The CDR3 totals 15 residues. CDR3 nucleotide sequence: TGTGCCAGCAGTTACGGCGGGGGGGGAGACAATGAGCAGTTCTTC. It encodes CASSYGGGGDNEQFF.

The chain is built from TRBV5-4 and TRBJ1-5, with D maybe TRBD1 (6 bases). Trimming left V 10 bases short and J 0 bases short, with 17 bases between. The CDR3 has 15 amino acids. Germline CDR1 is SGHNT and CDR2 is YYREEE (reference sequence). The CDR3 DNA sequence: TGTGCCGCGGGGGCGCCCCCTTATAGCAATCAGCCCCAGCATTTT. It specifies CAAGAPPYSNQPQHF.

The genes are TRBV7-8 and TRBJ1-5; TRBD1 might be the D (6 bases). Germline loops: CDR1 SGHVS, CDR2 FQNEAQ. V gave up 2 bases and J gave up 2 bases, with 16 bases separating them. CDR3 length: 17 residues. The DNA of the CDR3 is TGTGCCAGCAGCTTATCTGTCAGGGGCGGTGGCAATCAGCCCCAGCATTTT. This translates into CASSLSVRGGGNQPQHF. Supplemented by reference TRBV7-8 and TRBJ1-5, the full variable domain reads GAGVSQSPRYKVAKRGQDVALRCDPISGHVSLFWYQQALGQGPEFLTYFQNEAQLDKSGLPSDRFFAERPEGSVSTLKIQRTQQEDSAVYLCASSLSVRGGGNQPQHFGDGTRLSIL.

This clone has a single count. This specimen includes other DNA sequences encoding the same CDR3. J is TRBJ1-1 and V is TRBV25-1; D ambiguous. Germline values: CDR1 MGHDK, CDR2 SYGVNS. Deletions cut 1 base from V and 2 bases from J, with 5 bases between. The length of the CDR3 is 13 residues. The CDR3 spells CASSELLNTEAFF. The DNA for the CDR3 is TGTGCCAGCAGTGAATTATTAAACACTGAAGCTTTCTTT.

This clone appeared a single time. This sequence joins TRBV6-5 and TRBJ1-6; 9 nucleotides align to TRBD1. This CDR3 is 14 amino acids long. Trimming cost V 11 bases and J 7 bases; bases outside gene matches: 9. Germline V gene data show CDR1 as MNHEY and CDR2 as SVGAGI. Here the CDR3 reads CAGAPGTGNSPLHF. CDR3 nucleotides: TGTGCCGGCGCACCCGGGACAGGGAATTCACCCCTCCACTTT.

The chain employs TRBV5-8 and TRBJ1-5, with D possibly being TRBD1 (6 bases). The germline CDR1 and CDR2 sequences are SGHTS and YDEGEE. CDR3 length: 17 amino acids. V shed 4 bases and J shed 0 bases, with 17 bases lying between them. For the CDR3, the DNA is TGTGCCAGCAGCCTGGCTGGACAGTCCAATAGCAATCAGCCCCAGCATTTT. Protein: CASSLAGQSNSNQPQHF.

V gene TRBV7-9 combines with J gene TRBJ1-2; D might be TRBD1 (6 bases). This CDR3 has 13 amino acids. Germline V CDR1 and CDR2: SEHNR, FQNEAQ (reference sequence). Trimming removed 2 bases from V and 6 bases from J, with 10 bases in between. CDR3 DNA: TGTGCCAGCAGCTTAAGACAGGACGATGGCTACACCTTC. It translates to CASSLRQDDGYTF.

The chain employs TRBV5-8 and TRBJ2-5; D is perhaps TRBD1 (6 bases). The germline V gene has CDR1 SGHTS and CDR2 YDEGEE. V was clipped by 1 base and J by 1 base, with 8 bases between them. The CDR3 has 14 amino acids. The CDR3 bases are TGTGCCAGCAGCTTGAGACAGGTCCAAGAGACCCAGTACTTC. It codes for CASSLRQVQETQYF.

The chain links TRBV2 to TRBJ2-3; 8 bases align to TRBD1. Germline loops: CDR1 SNHLY, CDR2 FYNNEI. The CDR3 runs to 14 residues. J gave up 0 bases and V 5 bases, and 1 base lay outside the gene matches. In DNA, the CDR3 is TGTGCCAGCAGTAGGGACAGGAGCACAGATACGCAGTATTTT. It specifies CASSRDRSTDTQYF.

The CDR3 nucleotides read TGTGCCAGCATTAAGAATCTACAGGGGCGAGGTACCGGGGAGCTGTTTTTT. Amino acids: CASIKNLQGRGTGELFF. This chain joins TRBV21-1 and TRBJ2-2; TRBD1 was called by the table and not checked on the DNA. TRBV21-1 is given as a pseudogene. The CDR3 extends over 17 amino acids.

This clone came up once. This chain uses TRBV9 with TRBJ1-1, with 11 bases fitting TRBD1. There are 16 residues in the CDR3. V was clipped by 4 bases and J by 5 bases; unmatched bases: 10. The germline gives CDR1 SGDLS, CDR2 YYNGEE. The CDR3 here is CASSPRWGQGETEAFF. CDR3 in DNA: TGTGCCAGCAGCCCCAGATGGGGACAGGGGGAGACTGAAGCTTTCTTT.

V is TRBV10-3 and J is TRBJ2-2; 8 positions agree with TRBD1. Losses at the gene ends were 6 bases for V and 6 bases for J; bases not matched to a gene: 3. Looked up from germline, CDR1 is ENHRY and CDR2 is SYGVKD. The CDR3 consists of 13 residues. The CDR3 coding sequence is TGTGCCATCAGGGACAGGGTTCCCGGGGAGCTGTTTTTT. Translation: CAIRDRVPGELFF.